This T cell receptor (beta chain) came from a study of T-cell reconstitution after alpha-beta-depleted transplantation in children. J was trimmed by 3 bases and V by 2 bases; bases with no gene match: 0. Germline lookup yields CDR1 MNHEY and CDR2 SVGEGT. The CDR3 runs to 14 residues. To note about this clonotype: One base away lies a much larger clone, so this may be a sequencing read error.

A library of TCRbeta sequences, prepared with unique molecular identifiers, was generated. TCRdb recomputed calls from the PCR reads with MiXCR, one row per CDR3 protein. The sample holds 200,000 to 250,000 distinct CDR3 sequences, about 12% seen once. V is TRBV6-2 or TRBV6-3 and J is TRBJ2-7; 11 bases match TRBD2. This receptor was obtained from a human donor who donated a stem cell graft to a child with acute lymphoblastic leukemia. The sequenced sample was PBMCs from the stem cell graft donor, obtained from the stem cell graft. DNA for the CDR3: TGTGCCAGCAGTTACACTAGCGGGAGCTACGAGCAGTACTTC. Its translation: CASSYTSGSYEQYF.